This T cell receptor (beta chain) was captured in a study of cytomegalovirus exposure and HLA in healthy donors. Comments on this clone: Its antigen is undetermined.

This CDR3 has 13 amino acids. CDR1 GTSNPN and CDR2 SVGIG come from the germline V gene (reference sequence). The V end was cut by 5 bases, the J end by 6 bases, with 16 bases between. The PCR ran on 60 Vbeta and 13 Jbeta primers. Sequencing was performed with immunoSEQ multiplex PCR; in TCRdb, only in-frame clones are kept and a portion is missing. The sample consists of roughly 180,000 clones, 80% to 85% of them appearing once. Regarding the study as a whole: In presence/absence analyses, roughly uniform sequencing depth across donors was assumed. The study put 160 or so TCR beta chains on its list as cytomegalovirus-associated. Based on reports, TCR beta sequences accurately predicted HLA-A and HLA-B alleles for most subjects.

V is TRBV30 and J is TRBJ2-5, with a possible D match to TRBD2 (6 bases). The sequence was obtained from a woman younger than 35 in good health and CMV-seropositive. Sequenced sample: PBMCs. CDR3 protein: CAWAGGSPKTQYF. The CDR3 region has the DNA TGTGCCTGGGCCGGGGGAAGCCCAAAGACCCAGTACTTC.